The TCR beta chain described here comes from a study of CD8 T cells in ankylosing spondylitis. Points from the study as a whole: Within ankylosing spondylitis blood, a TCR beta motif made up of eight or nine highly homologous variants appeared to be characteristic. Peripheral blood samples showed relatively rare disease-linked clones, and these clones were CD8+.

CDR3 size: 15 residues. V lost 6 bases and J 2 bases, leaving 17 bases between the germline ends. In germline, CDR1 is MNHEY, CDR2 SMNVEV (reference sequence). For this clonotype: Its specificity is unknown.

Generation of TCR beta libraries employed quantitative 5'-RACE incorporating molecular barcodes. TCRdb fed the 5' RACE reads into MiXCR, producing one record per CDR3 protein. The sample lists 120,000 to 150,000 distinct CDR3 sequences, 7.5% to 9.5% seen once, with 7.3% in the top ten. The clonotype comes from a male donor with ankylosing spondylitis. Sequencing input: synovial fluid, either unsorted or a sorted T cell fraction (not recorded which). The genes are TRBV27 and TRBJ2-7, with D perhaps matching TRBD2 (5 bases). The CDR3 nucleotides read TGTGCCAGCAGCCCCCTCGGGATCACTACCTACGAGCAGTACTTC. The encoded protein is CASSPLGITTYEQYF.